The subject of this entry is one T cell receptor (beta chain). This record belongs to a study of blood T cell repertoires in COVID-19. Sequencing used immunoSEQ multiplex PCR; TCRdb keeps in-frame clones, though not all of them. The sample contains 250,000 to 300,000 clones, 91% of which appear only once. Trimming took 5 bases from V and 4 from J, leaving 9 bases between them. The CDR3 has 12 amino acids. The germline V gene has CDR1 SGHRS and CDR2 YFSETQ. The TCR sequence derives from a human donor in a cohort exposed to, infected with or recovered from COVID-19 (not recorded which). The donor label of this sample is uncertain. Sequencing input: PBMCs or T cells enriched from blood (not recorded which). This sequence joins TRBV5-1 and TRBJ1-1; weak D call: TRBD1 (5 bases). This CDR3 reads CASRVDSTEAFF. Here the CDR3 DNA reads TGCGCCAGCAGAGTAGACAGCACTGAAGCTTTCTTT.